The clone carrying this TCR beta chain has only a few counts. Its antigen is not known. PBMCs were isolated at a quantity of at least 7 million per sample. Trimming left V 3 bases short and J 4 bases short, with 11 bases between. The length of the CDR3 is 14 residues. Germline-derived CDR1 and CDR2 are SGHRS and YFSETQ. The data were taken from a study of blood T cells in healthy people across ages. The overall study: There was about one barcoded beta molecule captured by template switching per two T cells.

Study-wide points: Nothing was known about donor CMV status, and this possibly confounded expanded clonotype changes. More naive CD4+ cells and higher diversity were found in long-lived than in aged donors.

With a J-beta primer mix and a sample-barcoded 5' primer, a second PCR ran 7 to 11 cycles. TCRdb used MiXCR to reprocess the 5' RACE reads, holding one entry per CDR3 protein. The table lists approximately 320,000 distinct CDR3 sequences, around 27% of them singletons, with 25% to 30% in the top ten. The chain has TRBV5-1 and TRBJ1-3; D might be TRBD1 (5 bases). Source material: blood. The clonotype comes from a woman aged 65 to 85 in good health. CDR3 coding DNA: TGCGCCAGCAGCTGGGACCTCAGCGGAAACACCATATATTTT. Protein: CASSWDLSGNTIYF.